The present entry profiles one TCR beta chain with its context. Its antigen is not known. This sample also contains other DNA sequences that code for the same CDR3. The data originate from a study of cytomegalovirus exposure and HLA in healthy donors. The PCR was carried out with 60 Vbeta primers and 13 Jbeta primers. Some clones are missing from TCRdb's copy, which holds only in-frame ones; the method was immunoSEQ multiplex PCR. The sample carries some 150,000 clones, around 81% recorded once. At sampling all donors were nominally healthy, likely with unrecorded immune exposures. This CDR3 has 14 residues. V was pared by 0 bases and J by 4 bases, with 10 bases between. Germline values: CDR1 LNHNV, CDR2 YYDKDF (reference sequence). General study points: Donor immune exposure was known only as CMV serostatus. The productive fraction for most TCR beta V segments was about 87% or about 30% in an earlier analysis.

The sample consisted of PBMCs. This receptor was identified in a woman in her fifties or sixties in good health and CMV-seronegative. V usage is TRBV15 and J usage is TRBJ2-7; tentative D call: TRBD2 (5 bases). The CDR3 loop reads CATSRDRGSYEQYF. The DNA of the CDR3 is TGTGCCACCAGCAGAGATCGGGGATCTTACGAGCAGTACTTC.